The text below deals with one T cell receptor (beta chain). The antigen is not known. Naive CD8 isolation took CD45RO-negative cells positively selected for CCR7 and excluded terminally differentiated effector memory CD45RA+ cells. The deep-level immunoSEQ assay was used. TCRdb keeps only in-frame clones here, not all; method: immunoSEQ multiplex PCR. The table includes more than 600,000 clones, approximately 90% detected once. The data derive from a study of shared clonotypes between healthy human individuals. Trimming left V 3 bases short and J 0 bases short, with 8 bases between. The CDR3 consists of 14 residues. Germline V gives CDR1 MDHEN, CDR2 SYDVKM. General study results and limits: When naive CD4 clonotypes were compared across several donors, about 4.8% were shared. Despite large depth, rarefaction showed incomplete sorted-subset sequencing. Genetic and exposure-history diversity was limited by the small donor number.

The chain is built from TRBV28 and TRBJ1-1; no definite D call. The sequencing input was naive CD8+ T cells sorted from blood. This clonotype was sampled from a man aged 25 to 40 in good health. Here the CDR3 reads CASSFSSMNTEAFF. The CDR3 DNA sequence: TGTGCCAGCAGTTTTTCAAGCATGAACACTGAAGCTTTCTTT.